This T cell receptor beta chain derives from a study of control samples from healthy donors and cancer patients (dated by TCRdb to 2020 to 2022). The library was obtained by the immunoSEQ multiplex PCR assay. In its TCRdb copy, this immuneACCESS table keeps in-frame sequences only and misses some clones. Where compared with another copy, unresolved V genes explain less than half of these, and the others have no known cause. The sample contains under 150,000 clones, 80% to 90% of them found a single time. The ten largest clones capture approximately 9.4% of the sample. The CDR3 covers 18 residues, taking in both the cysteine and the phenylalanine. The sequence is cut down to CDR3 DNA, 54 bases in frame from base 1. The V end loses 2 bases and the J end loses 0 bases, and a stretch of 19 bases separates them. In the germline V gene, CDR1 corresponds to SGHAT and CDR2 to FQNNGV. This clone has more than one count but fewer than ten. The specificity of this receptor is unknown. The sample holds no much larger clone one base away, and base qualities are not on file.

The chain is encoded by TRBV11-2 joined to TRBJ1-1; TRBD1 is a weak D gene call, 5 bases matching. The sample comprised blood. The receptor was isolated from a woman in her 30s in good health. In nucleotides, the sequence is TGTGCCAGCAGCTTAAGAGGGGCGGCGACAATTCTGAACACTGAAGCTTTCTTT. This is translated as CASSLRGAATILNTEAFF.